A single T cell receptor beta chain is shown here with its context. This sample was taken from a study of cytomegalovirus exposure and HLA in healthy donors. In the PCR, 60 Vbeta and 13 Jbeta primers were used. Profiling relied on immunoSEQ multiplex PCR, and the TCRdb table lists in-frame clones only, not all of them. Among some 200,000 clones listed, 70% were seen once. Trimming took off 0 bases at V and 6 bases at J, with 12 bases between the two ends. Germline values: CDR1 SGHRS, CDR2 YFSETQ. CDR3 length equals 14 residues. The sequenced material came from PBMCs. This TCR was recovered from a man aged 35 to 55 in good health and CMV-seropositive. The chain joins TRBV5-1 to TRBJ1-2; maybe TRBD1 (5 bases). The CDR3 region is CASSLASGPDGYTF. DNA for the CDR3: TGCGCCAGCAGCTTGGCTTCAGGGCCAGATGGCTACACCTTC.